The rows below give T cell receptor beta chains drawn from one sample of a study of regulatory T cells in long-lasting Graves disease. TCRdb used MiXCR to reprocess the multiplex PCR reads, holding one entry per CDR3 protein. The data contain 500,000 or so distinct CDR3 sequences, 15% to 20% of them singletons. The same data also contributed to another study, on T cells in Graves' hyperthyroidism and ophthalmopathy.

The sequences come from peripheral blood mononuclear cells (PBMCs), collected at new diagnosis, from a patient treated with antithyroid drugs. Source of these receptors: a middle-aged woman with Graves disease. Each CDR3 is given without its conserved first and last residue. Fields, in order: V gene, J gene, CDR3 protein.

V: TRBV6-1; J: TRBJ1-6; CDR3: ASTSQGYNSPLH
V: TRBV3-1; J: TRBJ1-1; CDR3: ASSQGVGVNTEAF
V: TRBV20-1; J: TRBJ1-5; CDR3: SAGTGNQPQH
V: TRBV7-6; J: TRBJ2-7; CDR3: ASSGQGTPRDEQY
V: TRBV9; J: TRBJ1-1; CDR3: ASSVAGGLSTEAF
V: TRBV13; J: TRBJ2-7; CDR3: ASSSGGDTDSYEQY
V: TRBV6-1; J: TRBJ1-2; CDR3: ASRTPSRAENYGYT
V: TRBV6-5; J: TRBJ1-2; CDR3: ASSLQGGNGYT
V: TRBV5-1; J: TRBJ2-6; CDR3: ASRVGRAGANVLT
V: TRBV19; J: TRBJ2-3; CDR3: ASSIRGGRRSTDTQY
V: TRBV12-3/TRBV12-4; J: TRBJ1-2; CDR3: ASSLFLGEHGYT
V: TRBV6-1; J: TRBJ1-5; CDR3: ASEYRAREPQH
V: TRBV6-1; J: TRBJ2-2; CDR3: ASSTSRNTGELF
V: TRBV7-9; J: TRBJ2-1; CDR3: ASDQGSAGNEQF
V: TRBV11-2; J: TRBJ2-7; CDR3: ASIAGSGTGAEQY
V: TRBV7-9; J: TRBJ2-1; CDR3: ASSLATGFSNNEQF
V: TRBV14; J: TRBJ2-2; CDR3: TSSPGGAKTGELF
V: TRBV3-1; J: TRBJ2-6; CDR3: ASSPRVRNSGANVLT
V: TRBV6-2/TRBV6-3; J: TRBJ2-6; CDR3: ASSYLRGSGANVLT
V: TRBV11-3; J: TRBJ2-5; CDR3: ASSLGPRAETQY
V: TRBV19; J: TRBJ1-2; CDR3: ASSPARGGAYGYT
V: TRBV7-8; J: TRBJ1-6; CDR3: ASSLQSNSPLH
V: TRBV28; J: TRBJ1-4; CDR3: ASSFTQTNEKLF
V: TRBV7-9; J: TRBJ2-1; CDR3: ASSTSGGPYNEQF
V: TRBV7-6; J: TRBJ2-1; CDR3: ASSLVGTSYNEQF